This entry lists 17 T cell receptor beta chains sequenced from one sample in a study of shared clonotypes between healthy human individuals. TCRdb's copy holds only in-frame clones and misses some; the assay was immunoSEQ multiplex PCR. In the table there are about 710,000 clones, 73% of which are singletons. The sample taken for sequencing was memory CD4+ T cells sorted from blood. Sample subset: CD45RA-negative fraction. These receptors all come from a woman aged 25 to 39 in good health.

This chain uses TRBV7-8 with TRBJ1-1; D might be TRBD1 (5 bases). The CDR3 consists of 15 residues. Trimming took 5 bases from V and 0 from J, leaving 13 bases between them. CDR1 is SGHVS, CDR2 FQNEAQ, per germline. The CDR3 sequence is CASSRGGNMNTEAFF. In DNA, the CDR3 is TGTGCCAGCAGCAGGGGTGGCAATATGAACACTGAAGCTTTCTTT.

V gene TRBV5-8 combines with J gene TRBJ1-4; no definite D call. The germline V gene has CDR1 SGHTS and CDR2 YDEGEE. V was pared by 6 bases and J by 4 bases, with 16 bases between. This CDR3 has 15 residues. The CDR3 sequence is CASTQILDRNEKLFF. The CDR3 DNA reads as TGTGCCAGCACTCAGATCTTGGATCGTAATGAAAAACTGTTTTTT.

This chain links TRBV19 with TRBJ1-5; no clear D. This CDR3 spans 14 amino acids. V gave up 5 bases and J gave up 0 bases, with 8 bases separating them. Germline CDR1 and CDR2: LNHDA and SQIVND (reference sequence). CDR3 region: CASSGRDSNQPQHF. The CDR3 DNA reads as TGTGCCAGTAGTGGGCGGGATAGCAATCAGCCCCAGCATTTT.

The chain couples TRBV28 to TRBJ2-7, with 7 nucleotides matching TRBD2. CDR1 and CDR2 from the germline V gene are MDHEN and SYDVKM. The CDR3 loop spans 17 amino acids. V lost 5 bases to trimming and J lost 4 bases; unmatched junction nucleotides: 17. The CDR3 DNA is TGTGCCAGCAGTGATACCCCGGGGGGAAGTGGGGTATACGAGCAGTACTTC. Its translation: CASSDTPGGSGVYEQYF.

The chain uses TRBV19 and TRBJ2-1; 8 nucleotides line up with TRBD1. This CDR3 has 12 amino acids. CDR1 and CDR2 (germline): LNHDA, SQIVND (reference sequence). V lost 9 bases to trimming and J lost 7 bases; unmatched junction nucleotides: 5. The CDR3 spells CASRTGHNEQFF. The CDR3 DNA reads TGTGCCAGCAGGACAGGGCATAATGAGCAGTTCTTC.

This clone was found many times. The chain couples TRBV6-6 to TRBJ2-7; the match to TRBD1 covers 10 bases. Germline V gene lookup returns CDR1 MNHNY and CDR2 SVGAGI (reference sequence). The CDR3 consists of 14 residues. After removal of 2 bases from V and 7 bases from J, the junction contained 5 bases not matched to a gene. The CDR3 sequence: CASSYGDRGREQYF. The CDR3 DNA follows: TGTGCCAGCAGTTACGGGGACAGGGGTCGAGAGCAGTACTTC.

The chain is built from TRBV27 and TRBJ2-5; 8 bases map to TRBD1. The CDR3 extends over 14 amino acids. Germline CDR1 MNHEY, CDR2 SMNVEV (reference sequence). V trimming: 6 bases; J trimming: 0 bases; junction bases outside the gene matches: 3. The CDR3 spells CASSWDRNQETQYF. Here the CDR3 DNA reads TGTGCCAGCAGCTGGGACAGGAACCAAGAGACCCAGTACTTC.

The rearrangement links TRBV5-1 to TRBJ2-1; D call uncertain. Trimming removed 1 base from V and 7 bases from J, with 15 bases in between. Germline V lookup: CDR1 SGHRS, CDR2 YFSETQ. CDR3 length: 15 amino acids. This chain's CDR3 is CASSLSPNLGNEQFF. CDR3 bases: TGCGCCAGCAGCTTGTCACCAAACTTGGGGAATGAGCAGTTCTTC.

Of note for this clone: This may be a read error: a much more frequent sequence differs by one nucleotide. V and J are TRBV6-6 and TRBJ1-1, with a tentative D call TRBD1 (5 bases). Trimming took off 6 bases at V and 3 bases at J, with 11 bases between the two ends. Germline V gene lookup returns CDR1 MNHNY and CDR2 SVGAGI (reference sequence). The CDR3 is made up of 13 amino acids. Here the CDR3 reads CASSPPGDTEAFF. The CDR3 nucleotides read TGTGCCAGCAGCCCCCCGGGGGACACTGAAGCTTTCTTT.

The chain joins TRBV6-1 to TRBJ2-7; maybe TRBD2 (5 bases). CDR1 and CDR2 (germline): MNHNS, SASEGT. The CDR3 has 16 amino acids. The ends were cut back, 3 bases at V and 2 bases at J, with 17 bases in the middle. This chain's CDR3 is CASSEDRRRATYEQYF. CDR3 in DNA: TGTGCCAGCAGTGAGGACCGGAGGAGAGCGACCTACGAGCAGTACTTC.

The CDR3 sequence is CASSGPAAGVFSYEQYF. CDR3 nucleotides: TGTGCCAGCAGTGGGCCGGCAGCGGGAGTTTTCTCCTACGAGCAGTACTTC. This rearrangement joins TRBV2 to TRBJ2-7; 8 bases are a match to TRBD2. Unmatched junction bases numbered 11, after V lost 4 bases and J lost 0 bases. The germline V gene encodes CDR1 SNHLY and CDR2 FYNNEI. The CDR3 consists of 17 residues. Based on the CDR3 plus reference TRBV2 and TRBJ2-7, the full variable domain is EPEVTQTPSHQVTQMGQEVILRCVPISNHLYFYWYRQILGQKVEFLVSFYNNEISEKSEIFDDQFSVERPDGSNFTLKIRSTKLEDSAMYFCASSGPAAGVFSYEQYFGPGTRLTVT.

The rearrangement links TRBV11-2 to TRBJ2-5, with D tentatively TRBD2 (6 bases). CDR1 and CDR2 (germline): SGHAT, FQNNGV. The CDR3 consists of 13 residues. V lost 5 bases, J lost 1 base, and 8 bases lay in between. CDR3 bases: TGTGCCAGCAGCCCGACTAGCCAAGAGACCCAGTACTTC. This codes for CASSPTSQETQYF.

The chain carries TRBV7-3 and TRBJ2-7, with D perhaps TRBD2 (6 bases). V lost 8 bases to trimming and J lost 4 bases, with 12 bases between them. Per the germline V gene, CDR1 is SGHTA and CDR2 is FQGTGA. The CDR3 covers 12 residues. The CDR3 spells CASALGGYEQYF. CDR3 in DNA: TGTGCCAGCGCCCTGGGGGGTTACGAGCAGTACTTC.

The table lists this clone with a few counts. This chain uses TRBV5-1 with TRBJ2-1; 9 bases align to TRBD2. The V gene end was trimmed by 0 bases and the J gene end by 9 bases; junction bases not matched to a gene: 13. Germline CDR1 and CDR2: SGHRS and YFSETQ. This CDR3 has 17 amino acids. Here the CDR3 DNA reads TGCGCCAGCAGCTTGGCCTCCGGAGCGGGAGGTTTCACTGAGCAGTTCTTC. Residues: CASSLASGAGGFTEQFF.

The chain joins TRBV20-1 to TRBJ1-2; D is perhaps TRBD1 (5 bases). Between the trimmed V and J ends, which lost 5 bases and 7 bases, there was a span of 11 bases. The CDR3 runs 11 residues. The V gene's germline CDR1 is DFQATT and CDR2 SNEGSKA (reference sequence). The CDR3 sequence is CSAVQASGYTF. CDR3 bases: TGCAGTGCTGTACAGGCCTCTGGCTACACCTTC.

This clone was observed a single time. The chain couples TRBV5-4 to TRBJ2-1; 8 bases align to TRBD2. V shed 4 bases and J 4 bases; nucleotides not matched to a gene: 13. The germline V gene has CDR1 SGHNT and CDR2 YYREEE (reference sequence). CDR3 size: 17 residues. DNA for the CDR3: TGTGCCAGCAGCCTAAAGTTTAGCGGGACGAGTTACAATGAGCAGTTCTTC. Residues: CASSLKFSGTSYNEQFF.

This chain joins TRBV6-5 and TRBJ1-3, with D uncertain. The CDR3 consists of 14 residues. CDR1 is MNHEY and CDR2 is SVGAGI in the germline V gene. Trimming took 5 bases from V and 0 from J, leaving 8 bases between them. CDR3 in amino acids: CASSPSFSGNTIYF. The CDR3 nucleotides read TGTGCCAGCAGTCCCTCGTTCTCTGGAAACACCATATATTTT.